A single sample gave rise to the 7 T cell receptor beta chains below, sequenced in a study of blood T cells in healthy people across ages. The authors ran a second PCR of about 6 to 11 cycles using a sample-barcoded 5' primer and a J-beta primer mix. Each CDR3 protein gets one entry after TCRdb re-called the 5' RACE reads with MiXCR. There are 1.5 million to 2 million distinct CDR3 sequences in the sample; roughly 43% occur only once, and 20% to 25% lies in the top ten. Sequencing was performed on blood. These receptors were obtained from a human donor in good health.

The V call is TRBV7-2, the J call TRBJ1-2; the D gene is possibly TRBD1 (6 bases). The V gene's germline CDR1 is SGHTA and CDR2 FQGNSA. The CDR3 length is 15 residues. Trimming left V 5 bases short and J 2 bases short, with 15 bases between. The CDR3, as DNA: TGTGCCAGCAGCCAAAACGTACAGGGAAACTATGGCTACACCTTC. It codes for CASSQNVQGNYGYTF. The whole variable domain, remainder taken from reference TRBV7-2 and TRBJ1-2, is GAGVSQSPSNKVTEKGKDVELRCDPISGHTALYWYRQSLGQGLEFLIYFQGNSAPDKSGLPSDRFSAERTGGSVSTLTIQRTQQEDSAVYLCASSQNVQGNYGYTFGSGTRLTVV.

The chain recombines TRBV12-5 with TRBJ2-7, with 9 nucleotides matching TRBD1. Germline CDR1 is LGHNT and CDR2 is FRNRAP. Trimming removed 3 bases from V and 4 bases from J; junction bases left unmatched: 1. The CDR3 covers 13 residues. The CDR3: CASGFGTGYEQYF. The CDR3 coding sequence is TGTGCTAGTGGTTTCGGGACAGGGTACGAGCAGTACTTC.

The chain employs TRBV5-1 and TRBJ2-5, with 9 bases lining up with TRBD2. The ends lost 4 bases at V and 2 bases at J; junction bases unmatched: 6. The CDR3 runs to 15 residues. The germline gives CDR1 SGHRS, CDR2 YFSETQ. The CDR3 region is CASSKQAGGQETQYF. CDR3 DNA: TGCGCCAGCAGCAAACAAGCGGGGGGTCAAGAGACCCAGTACTTC. Together with reference TRBV5-1 and TRBJ2-5, the CDR3 gives the full variable domain: KAGVTQTPRYLIKTRGQQVTLSCSPISGHRSVSWYQQTPGQGLQFLFEYFSETQRNKGNFPGRFSGRQFSNSRSEMNVSTLELGDSALYLCASSKQAGGQETQYFGPGTRLLVL.

This clonotype has a handful of counts. The V and J genes are TRBV21-1 and TRBJ2-1; TRBD1 is the table's D call, not checked against the DNA. TRBV21-1 is designated a pseudogene. The CDR3 totals 12 residues. The DNA of the CDR3 is TGTGCCAGCAGCCCACTTCGACAGGAGAAGTTCTTC. Amino acid sequence: CASSPLRQEKFF.

This chain connects TRBV7-2 to TRBJ1-6; D not resolved. The germline CDR1 and CDR2 sequences are SGHTA and FQGNSA. Trimming left V 5 bases short and J 5 bases short, with 7 bases between. The CDR3 loop spans 13 amino acids. The DNA for the CDR3 is TGTGCCAGCAGCCATGTGGATAATTCACCCCTCCACTTT. This encodes CASSHVDNSPLHF.

In regard to this clonotype: A junction boundary mismatches the germline segment, possibly from a read error. The V gene is TRBV12-3 or TRBV12-4, the J gene TRBJ2-5, with 11 positions matching TRBD2. The CDR3 extends over 17 amino acids. The CDR3 nucleotides read TGTGCTAGCAGTTTATCCGGGCTAGCGGGGGGACAAGAGACCCAGTACTTC. Translated, it gives CASSLSGLAGGQETQYF.

The J gene is TRBJ2-7, the V gene TRBV6-6; 8 bases align to TRBD1. Germline CDR1 MNHNY, CDR2 SVGAGI (reference sequence). This CDR3 contains 15 residues. V lost 4 bases and J lost 5; bases outside the gene matches: 10. CDR3 residues: CASSFYRDRSNEQYF. CDR3 coding DNA: TGTGCCAGCAGTTTCTACCGGGACAGGTCTAACGAGCAGTACTTC.